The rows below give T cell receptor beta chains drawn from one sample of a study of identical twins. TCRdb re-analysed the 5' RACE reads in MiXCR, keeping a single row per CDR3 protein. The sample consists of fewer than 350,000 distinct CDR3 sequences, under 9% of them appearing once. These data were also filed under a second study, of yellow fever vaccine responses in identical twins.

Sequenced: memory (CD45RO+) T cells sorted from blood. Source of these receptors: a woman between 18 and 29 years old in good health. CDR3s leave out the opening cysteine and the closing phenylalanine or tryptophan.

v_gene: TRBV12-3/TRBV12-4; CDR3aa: ASSLLKAEAF
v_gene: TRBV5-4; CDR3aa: ASSFGGPGAETQY
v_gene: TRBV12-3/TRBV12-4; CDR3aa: ASSPNRGYNYGYT
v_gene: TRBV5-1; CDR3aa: ASSLGNGEQETQY
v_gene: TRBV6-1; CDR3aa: ASSERYGGYNEQF
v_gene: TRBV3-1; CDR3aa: ASSQDKGGSGYT
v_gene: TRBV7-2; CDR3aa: ASSLNSGITDTQY
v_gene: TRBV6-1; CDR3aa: ASSVRDNHSNQPQH
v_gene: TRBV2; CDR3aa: ASSEEGGQGLRNEKLF
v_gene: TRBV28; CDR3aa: ASNTGTSAYEQY
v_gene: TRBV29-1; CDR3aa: SVVTGGTEAF
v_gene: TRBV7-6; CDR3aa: ASSLDRRGEY
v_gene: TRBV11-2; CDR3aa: ASSLGGFEQY
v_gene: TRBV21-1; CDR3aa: ASSKARAGNEQF
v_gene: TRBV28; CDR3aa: ASSSPGLANEQY
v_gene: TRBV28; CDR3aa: ASSTKFGYNEQF
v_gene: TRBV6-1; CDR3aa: ASRASGMGSGANVLT
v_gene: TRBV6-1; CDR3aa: ASSTQGTQYNEQF
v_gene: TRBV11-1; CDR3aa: ASSLAGLANTGELF
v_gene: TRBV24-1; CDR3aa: ATSDPGLAHNEQF
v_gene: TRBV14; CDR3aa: ASSQDRASSYNEQF
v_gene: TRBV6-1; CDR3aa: ATRLAGEQY
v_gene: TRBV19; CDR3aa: ASSILTGSGTGELF
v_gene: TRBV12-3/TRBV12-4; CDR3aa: ASSFPQAGNTIY
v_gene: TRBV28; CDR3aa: ATSGAWNSPLH
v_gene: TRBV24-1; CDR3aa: ATASGVGANVLT
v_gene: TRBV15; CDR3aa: ATSRDVSGGHETQY
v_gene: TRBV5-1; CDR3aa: ASSAGQGTYEQY
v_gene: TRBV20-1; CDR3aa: SAKALGAGTGELF
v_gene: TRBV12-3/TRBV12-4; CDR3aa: ASRTYGTGQTNTEAF
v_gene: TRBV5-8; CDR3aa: ASSLGHLGTDTQY
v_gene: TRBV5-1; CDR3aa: ASSLSLSEMNTGELF
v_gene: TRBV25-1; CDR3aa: ASSDPRSASNGYT
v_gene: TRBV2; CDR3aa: ASTPGTSGNTIY
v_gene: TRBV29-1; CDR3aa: SVTGTYEQY
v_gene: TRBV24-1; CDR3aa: ATSDSGLLYNEQF
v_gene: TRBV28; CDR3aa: ASSYEGRRRLAKNIQY
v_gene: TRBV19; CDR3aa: ASSTFFRAVISTDTQY
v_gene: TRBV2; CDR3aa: ASSEGFSTDTQY
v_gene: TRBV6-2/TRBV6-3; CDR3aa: ASSGLYNTGELF
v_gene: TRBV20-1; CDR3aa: SARVPSGRTDTQY
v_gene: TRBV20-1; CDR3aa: SARTGRPEETQY
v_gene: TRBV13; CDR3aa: ASSLEGKLF
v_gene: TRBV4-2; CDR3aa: ASSPVKGETQY
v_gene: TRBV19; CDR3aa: ASSTPFTAGLF
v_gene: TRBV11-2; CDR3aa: ASSFSGGGQETQY
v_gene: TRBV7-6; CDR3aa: ASSLETLNTEAF
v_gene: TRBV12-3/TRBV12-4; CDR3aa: ASSLNSGESQY
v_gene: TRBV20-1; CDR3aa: SATRLAGTDTQY
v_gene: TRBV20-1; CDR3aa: SARGSPGELF
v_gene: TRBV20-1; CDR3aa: SAKQGSDLNSPLH
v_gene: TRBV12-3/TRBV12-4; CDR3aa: ASHLRGGGTGELF
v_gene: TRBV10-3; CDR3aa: AISLDTRTAPSGYT